The 16 T cell receptor beta chains listed next were all sequenced from one sample in a study of cytomegalovirus exposure and HLA in healthy donors. The protocol was immunoSEQ multiplex PCR, while the TCRdb copy is restricted to in-frame clones and leaves out a portion. The repertoire holds about 280,000 clones, with approximately 90% as singletons. The sequencing input was PBMCs. The receptor source for this set is a woman aged 18 to 35 in good health and CMV-seronegative.

This clone has a single count. The rearrangement uses TRBV5-8 and TRBJ2-7, with 10 bases identical to TRBD1. Germline V gene data show CDR1 as SGHTS and CDR2 as YDEGEE. The CDR3 consists of 14 residues. The trim removed 1 base at V and 4 bases at J, leaving 2 bases unmatched. CDR3 nucleotides: TGTGCCAGCAGCTTGAGGGGACAGGGGTACGAGCAGTACTTC. This translates into CASSLRGQGYEQYF.

CDR3 bases: TGTGCCAGCAGTTTAGACAGGGCTGATACGCAGTATTTT. As protein: CASSLDRADTQYF. The J gene is TRBJ2-3, the V gene TRBV6-5; 7 bases match TRBD1. CDR3 length: 13 amino acids. V gave up 4 bases and J gave up 6 bases; unmatched junction bases: 4. CDR1 MNHEY and CDR2 SVGAGI come from the germline V gene.

This rearrangement joins TRBV2 to TRBJ1-1, with D possibly TRBD1 on 6 matching bases. V was pared by 6 bases and J by 4 bases, with 15 bases between. This CDR3 is built from 14 residues. Germline V lookup: CDR1 SNHLY, CDR2 FYNNEI. CDR3 coding DNA: TGTGCCAGCAGGACACAGGGCGCGGGCACTGAAGCTTTCTTT. It codes for CASRTQGAGTEAFF.

This chain links TRBV9 with TRBJ2-1, with 10 bases identical to TRBD2. This CDR3 has 17 amino acids. Per the germline V gene, CDR1 is SGDLS and CDR2 is YYNGEE. V shed 3 bases, J shed 7 bases, and the junction held 13 bases outside the gene matches. The CDR3 DNA is TGTGCCAGCAGCGAGTCCTCCCCAGCGGGAGGGTCTAATGAGCAGTTCTTC. Translation: CASSESSPAGGSNEQFF.

The rearrangement joins TRBV5-1 to TRBJ2-1; 10 bases agree with TRBD2. Per germline, CDR1 SGHRS and CDR2 YFSETQ. V was clipped by 1 base and J by 5 bases; unmatched bases: 9. The CDR3 has 17 amino acids. In nucleotides, the CDR3 is TGCGCCAGCAGCTTGTCTCCTAGCGGGAGCCCCCACAATGAGCAGTTCTTC. Protein sequence: CASSLSPSGSPHNEQFF.

The chain recombines TRBV9 with TRBJ2-7; TRBD2 might be the D (6 bases). Germline CDR1 is SGDLS and CDR2 is YYNGEE. The CDR3 contains 15 residues. The V gene lost 0 bases and the J gene lost 3 bases, with 13 bases spanning the gap. Here the CDR3 reads CASSVAGGGLYEQYF. The CDR3 DNA reads as TGTGCCAGCAGCGTAGCGGGCGGAGGGCTCTACGAGCAGTACTTC.

V and J are TRBV19 and TRBJ2-3, with TRBD2 matching over 9 bases. Per the germline V gene, CDR1 is LNHDA and CDR2 is SQIVND (reference sequence). This CDR3 has 16 amino acids. V dropped 4 bases and J dropped 6; count of bases not matched to a gene: 11. CDR3 sequence reads: CASSKIAGVTGDTQYF. The CDR3 DNA reads as TGTGCCAGTAGTAAAATAGCGGGAGTAACCGGGGATACGCAGTATTTT.

The chain is built from TRBV2 and TRBJ2-1, with D possibly being TRBD1 (5 bases). V was pared by 6 bases and J by 4 bases, with 22 bases between. The germline gives CDR1 SNHLY, CDR2 FYNNEI. This CDR3 contains 17 residues. The CDR3 DNA reads TGTGCCAGCAGCCCTCCTCGGACACTCTTGGGATACAATGAGCAGTTCTTC. It codes for CASSPPRTLLGYNEQFF.

The V and J genes are TRBV28 and TRBJ2-7, with TRBD1 matching 11 bases. The V segment lost 7 bases and the J segment 1 base; nucleotides outside the gene matches: 12. The CDR3 consists of 17 residues. The germline gives CDR1 MDHEN, CDR2 SYDVKM. For the CDR3, the DNA is TGTGCCAGCAATCGATCTCCTGGGACAGGGGGGTCCTACGAGCAGTACTTC. Its translation: CASNRSPGTGGSYEQYF. Looking up the rest from reference TRBV28 and TRBJ2-7 gives the full variable domain: DVKVTQSSRYLVKRTGEKVFLECVQDMDHENMFWYRQDPGLGLRLIYFSYDVKMKEKGDIPEGYSVSREKKERFSLILESASTNQTSMYLCASNRSPGTGGSYEQYFGPGTRLTVT.

V and J are TRBV9 and TRBJ2-3; no definite D call. Deletions cut 7 bases from V and 2 bases from J, with 11 bases between. CDR1 and CDR2 (germline): SGDLS, YYNGEE. This CDR3 spans 13 amino acids. The CDR3 sequence: CASGQRNTDTQYF. The CDR3 DNA reads TGTGCCAGCGGCCAGCGAAACACAGATACGCAGTATTTT. The entire variable domain, with the rest obtained from reference TRBV9 and TRBJ2-3, is as follows: DSGVTQTPKHLITATGQRVTLRCSPRSGDLSVYWYQQSLDQGLQFLIQYYNGEERAKGNILERFSAQQFPDLHSELNLSSLELGDSALYFCASGQRNTDTQYFGPGTRLTVL.

The V and J genes are TRBV7-3 and TRBJ2-2; TRBD2 matches 7 bases. This CDR3 comprises 17 residues. CDR1 SGHTA and CDR2 FQGTGA come from the germline V gene. V was pared by 2 bases and J by 0 bases, with 6 bases of the junction left unmatched. CDR3 amino acids: CASSLGGVHANTGELFF. Written as DNA, the CDR3 is TGTGCCAGCAGCTTAGGGGGGGTTCATGCGAACACCGGGGAGCTGTTTTTT.

As DNA, the CDR3 is TGTGCCAGTACCGGGGGACAGGGGAACTATGGCTACACCTTC. Translation: CASTGGQGNYGYTF. This rearrangement joins TRBV19 to TRBJ1-2, with 10 bases matching TRBD1. Looked up from germline, CDR1 is LNHDA and CDR2 is SQIVND (reference sequence). Trimming removed 7 bases from V and 2 bases from J; junction bases left unmatched: 4. The CDR3 spans 14 residues. The complete variable domain, with remaining parts taken from reference TRBV19 and TRBJ1-2, reads DGGITQSPKYLFRKEGQNVTLSCEQNLNHDAMYWYRQDPGQGLRLIYYSQIVNDFQKGDIAEGYSVSREKKESFPLTVTSAQKNPTAFYLCASTGGQGNYGYTFGSGTRLTVV.

This chain uses TRBV6-6 with TRBJ1-2; TRBD1 matches at 9 bases. V shed 2 bases, J shed 6 bases, and the junction held 7 bases outside the gene matches. The CDR3 has 15 residues. CDR1 MNHNY and CDR2 SVGAGI come from the germline V gene (reference sequence). CDR3 in amino acids: CASSYPGTGTDGYTF. In DNA form, the CDR3 reads TGTGCCAGCAGTTACCCGGGGACAGGGACCGATGGCTACACCTTC.

This sequence joins TRBV28 and TRBJ2-3; TRBD1 matches 7 bases. The V and J ends lost 8 bases and 6 bases, in that order; junction bases with no gene match: 17. The CDR3 consists of 16 residues. Germline CDR1 MDHEN, CDR2 SYDVKM. CDR3 sequence (DNA): TGTGCCAGCCGATGGACCAGGGACAGCCCTCGTGATACGCAGTATTTT. It codes for CASRWTRDSPRDTQYF.

This chain connects TRBV7-9 to TRBJ2-7, with a weak D call TRBD2 (6 bases). The CDR3 runs 14 residues. Germline CDR1 and CDR2: SEHNR and FQNEAQ (reference sequence). Trimming removed 2 bases at V and 0 bases at J, with 8 bases between. CDR3 in amino acids: CASSLSRDSYEQYF. The CDR3 DNA follows: TGTGCCAGCAGCTTATCGCGGGACTCCTACGAGCAGTACTTC. Combining the CDR3 with reference TRBV7-9 and TRBJ2-7 gives the whole variable domain DTGVSQNPRHKITKRGQNVTFRCDPISEHNRLYWYRQTLGQGPEFLTYFQNEAQLEKSRLLSDRFSAERPKGSFSTLEIQRTEQGDSAMYLCASSLSRDSYEQYFGPGTRLTVT.

This chain links TRBV5-1 with TRBJ1-2; 8 nucleotides match TRBD1. Trimming took 4 bases from V and 4 from J; bases not matched to a gene: 3. CDR3 length equals 13 residues. Germline loops: CDR1 SGHRS, CDR2 YFSETQ. The CDR3 sequence is CASSPGTGYGYTF. The DNA of the CDR3 is TGCGCCAGCAGCCCCGGGACAGGCTATGGCTACACCTTC. Full variable domain (outside the CDR3, taken from reference TRBV5-1 and TRBJ1-2): KAGVTQTPRYLIKTRGQQVTLSCSPISGHRSVSWYQQTPGQGLQFLFEYFSETQRNKGNFPGRFSGRQFSNSRSEMNVSTLELGDSALYLCASSPGTGYGYTFGSGTRLTVV.